The 23 T cell receptor beta chains below were found in one sample sequenced in a study of T cell repertoires in cytomegalovirus infection. These receptors lack a known antigen. One entry per CDR3 protein results from TCRdb running MiXCR on the reads. The top ten clones hold roughly an eighth of a sample with around 750,000 distinct CDR3 sequences, roughly 33% of them seen once. The sample in question was cultured CD8+ T cells from PBMCs, obtained from culture after CMV antigen stimulation. The receptor set was obtained from a human donor in good health (CMV status not recorded). Some clones in this sample may be carry-over from other donors' samples.

This clonotype occurred once. V and J are TRBV5-4 and TRBJ2-1, with 10 nucleotides matching TRBD2. CDR3 length equals 16 residues. The germline CDR1 and CDR2 sequences are SGHNT and YYREEE (reference sequence). After removal of 0 bases from V and 11 bases from J, the junction contained 11 bases not matched to a gene. In DNA, the CDR3 is TGTGCCAGCAGCTTGGATCTAGCGGGGGCTTATAATCAGCAGTTCTTC. This codes for CASSLDLAGAYNQQFF.

This clonotype occurred many times. This chain uses TRBV7-8 with TRBJ2-7, with 9 bases identical to TRBD1. Germline-derived CDR1 and CDR2 are SGHVS and FQNEAQ. This CDR3 comprises 19 residues. Trimming took 1 base from V and 3 from J; bases not matched to a gene: 16. DNA for the CDR3: TGTGCCAGCAGCTTAGGGATAGCCGGGACAGGGTGGGACAGCTACGAGCAGTACTTC. Translated, it gives CASSLGIAGTGWDSYEQYF.

The rearrangement joins TRBV7-6 to TRBJ2-5; D assignment may be TRBD1 or TRBD2 (6 bases each). V lost 3 bases, J lost 5 bases, and 19 bases lay in between. The germline V gene encodes CDR1 SGHVS and CDR2 FNYEAQ. The CDR3 loop spans 16 amino acids. This CDR3 reads CASSFFSGGPVETQYF. The CDR3 coding sequence is TGTGCCAGCAGCTTCTTTTCCGGGGGCCCGGTGGAGACCCAGTACTTC. The whole variable domain, remainder taken from reference TRBV7-6 and TRBJ2-5, is GAGVSQSPRYKVTKRGQDVALRCDPISGHVSLYWYRQALGQGPEFLTYFNYEAQQDKSGLPNDRFSAERPEGSISTLTIQRTEQRDSAMYRCASSFFSGGPVETQYFGPGTRLLVL.

The table lists this clonotype with a few counts. This chain links TRBV28 with TRBJ1-4; D perhaps matches TRBD1 (6 bases). V lost 5 bases and J lost 5, with 12 bases in between. Germline V gene sequence: CDR1 MDHEN, CDR2 SYDVKM. The CDR3 spans 14 residues. CDR3: CASSEDGQNEKLFF. The CDR3 region has the DNA TGTGCCAGCAGTGAGGACGGACAGAATGAAAAACTGTTTTTT.

In this sample, this clonotype turned up a few times. The chain has TRBV7-9 and TRBJ2-7; the D call may be TRBD1 or TRBD2 (5 bases each). The CDR3 consists of 16 residues. Trimming stripped 1 base from V and 1 base from J, with 14 bases between. Germline CDR1 reads SEHNR; CDR2 reads FQNEAQ (reference sequence). The CDR3 here is CASSLVGDHTSYEQYF. The CDR3 bases are TGTGCCAGCAGCTTAGTGGGGGATCACACTTCCTACGAGCAGTACTTC.

Many counts were recorded for this clonotype. CDR3 bases: TGTGCCAGCAGTTTCCTCCTACACGAGCAGTACTTC. It encodes CASSFLLHEQYF. The V and J genes are TRBV12-3 or TRBV12-4 and TRBJ2-7; D uncertain. V was shortened by 3 bases and J by 5 bases, with 8 bases between the two germline ends. CDR3 length: 12 residues.

This clonotype has just one count. Relative to the germline gene, one junction end is altered; a read error may explain this. The CDR3 loop is CARSLFQGAQHF. For the CDR3, the DNA is TGTGCCCGCTCGCTCTTCCAAGGGGCCCAGCATTTT. The chain joins TRBV18 to TRBJ1-5, with D maybe TRBD1 (5 bases). There are 12 residues in the CDR3. CDR1 is KGHSH and CDR2 is LQKENI in the germline V gene.

A few counts support this clonotype. V is TRBV28 and J is TRBJ2-1, with TRBD1 identical over 9 bases. Trimming took 3 bases from V and 10 from J; bases not matched to a gene: 4. The CDR3 has 13 amino acids. Germline loops: CDR1 MDHEN, CDR2 SYDVKM. CDR3 sequence: CASSFEGTGEQFF. The DNA for the CDR3 is TGTGCCAGCAGTTTCGAGGGGACAGGGGAGCAGTTCTTC.

There are many counts of this clonotype. V gene TRBV7-2 combines with J gene TRBJ2-7, with D unclear. This CDR3 is built from 12 residues. Germline V gives CDR1 SGHTA, CDR2 FQGNSA. V lost 4 bases to trimming and J lost 3 bases, with 7 bases between them. This CDR3 reads CASSSTFYEQYF. CDR3 nucleotides: TGTGCCAGCAGCTCGACATTCTACGAGCAGTACTTC.

V usage is TRBV5-6 and J usage is TRBJ1-6, with 7 bases fitting TRBD1. The V and J ends lost 4 bases and 6 bases, in that order; junction bases with no gene match: 10. CDR1 is SGHDT and CDR2 is YYEEEE in the germline V gene. This CDR3 contains 16 residues. This chain's CDR3 is CASSEGQRFINSPLHF. The CDR3 DNA sequence: TGTGCCAGCAGCGAGGGACAGCGGTTTATTAATTCACCCCTCCACTTT.

This clonotype was counted between two and nine times. The chain links TRBV6-2 or TRBV6-3 to TRBJ2-7; D is unresolved. The germline V and J ends were trimmed by 6 bases and 2 bases, with 11 bases remaining between them. Germline CDR1 is MNHEY and CDR2 is SVGEGT. The CDR3 contains 13 residues. CDR3 nucleotide sequence: TGTGCCAGCAGCCTCATGGTTACCTACGAGCAGTACGTC. It specifies CASSLMVTYEQYV.

The chain links TRBV7-6 to TRBJ2-7; the match to TRBD2 covers 11 bases. V lost 1 base and J lost 6; bases outside the gene matches: 5. Germline V CDR1 and CDR2: SGHVS, FNYEAQ. The CDR3 totals 15 residues. The CDR3 DNA follows: TGTGCCAGCAGCTTAGGATCTAGCGGGGGGCCCGAGCAGTACTTC. Translating gives CASSLGSSGGPEQYF.

The chain couples TRBV5-5 to TRBJ2-5, with D tentatively TRBD2 (7 bases). This CDR3 has 15 amino acids. The germline V and J ends were trimmed by 3 bases and 5 bases, with 17 bases remaining between them. Germline values: CDR1 SGHKS, CDR2 YYEKEE (reference sequence). DNA for the CDR3: TGTGCCAGCAGCTCGGTTGAGGGGGGGCCCGAGACCCAGTACTTC. This sequence encodes CASSSVEGGPETQYF.

This clonotype came up once. The junction differs from germline at one of its ends, possibly a read error. The V call is TRBV19, the J call TRBJ1-1; possible D gene TRBD1, 5 bases. This CDR3 has 16 residues. Germline CDR1 LNHDA, CDR2 SQIVND (reference sequence). CDR3 sequence: CASSGTPQRMNTEAFF. The CDR3 region has the DNA TGTGCCAGTAGCGGGACGCCTCAAAGGATGAACACTGAAGCCTTCTTT.

This clonotype was seen many times. The chain recombines TRBV11-2 with TRBJ2-3, with 7 nucleotides matching TRBD1. Germline V gene data show CDR1 as SGHAT and CDR2 as FQNNGV. The CDR3 is made up of 15 amino acids. V dropped 1 base and J dropped 3; count of bases not matched to a gene: 4. The CDR3 region has the DNA TGTGCCAGCAGCTTAGCTAGCAGGGGGACAGATACGCAGTATTTT. Translating gives CASSLASRGTDTQYF.

The rearrangement links TRBV6-6 to TRBJ1-2; maybe TRBD1 (5 bases). V lost 3 bases and J lost 4, with 12 bases in between. The CDR3 has 14 amino acids. Germline V gene lookup returns CDR1 MNHNY and CDR2 SVGAGI (reference sequence). The CDR3 DNA sequence: TGTGCCAGCAGTTATCGGGACCCCTTCTATGGCTACACCTTC. Protein product: CASSYRDPFYGYTF.

This chain links TRBV6-1 with TRBJ2-4; D remains unclear. This CDR3 has 12 residues. V was clipped by 1 base and J by 5 bases, with 3 bases between them. Germline V gene sequence: CDR1 MNHNS, CDR2 SASEGT. The CDR3 loop is CASSEVENIQYF. The CDR3 DNA reads as TGTGCCAGCAGTGAAGTTGAAAACATTCAGTACTTC.

Only a few counts were recorded for this clonotype. This rearrangement joins TRBV27 to TRBJ2-1; 10 bases match TRBD1. The CDR3 loop spans 16 amino acids. Germline V CDR1 and CDR2: MNHEY, SMNVEV (reference sequence). The J segment lost 4 bases and the V segment lost 2 bases, leaving 5 bases of the junction unmatched. CDR3 in DNA: TGTGCCAGCAGTTTACCTGGGACAGGGGATTACAATGAGCAGTTCTTC. Translation: CASSLPGTGDYNEQFF.

The CDR3 DNA is TGTGCCAGCAGTAAAAGGGCCCGCGCAGGGGGTCTGTACGAGCAGTACGTC. It specifies CASSKRARAGGLYEQYV. V gene TRBV6-1 combines with J gene TRBJ2-7, with TRBD1 matching 7 bases. This CDR3 has 17 residues. V shed 5 bases and J 4 bases; nucleotides not matched to a gene: 17. The germline V gene has CDR1 MNHNS and CDR2 SASEGT.

In regard to this clonotype: Being one base from a much bigger clone, this may be a read error. J is TRBJ2-7 and V is TRBV7-8; either TRBD1 or TRBD2 may supply D (7 bases each). Trimming pared 5 bases from V and 2 bases from J, leaving 13 bases between. This CDR3 comprises 14 residues. Germline V gene lookup returns CDR1 SGHVS and CDR2 FQNEAQ. The CDR3 reads CASSGGDSTYEQYF. CDR3 in DNA: TGTGCCAGCAGCGGGGGGGACAGCACCTACGAGCAGTACTTC.

V is TRBV18 and J is TRBJ2-1; D may be TRBD2 (6 bases). The germline V gene encodes CDR1 KGHSH and CDR2 LQKENI. V lost 6 bases and J 9 bases, leaving 24 bases between the germline ends. The CDR3 length is 16 residues. CDR3 region: CASSPPEGLFYGEQFF. The CDR3 DNA reads as TGTGCCAGCTCCCCGCCGGAGGGATTGTTTTATGGTGAGCAGTTCTTC.

V gene TRBV19 combines with J gene TRBJ2-3, with D tentatively TRBD2 (6 bases). Per the germline V gene, CDR1 is LNHDA and CDR2 is SQIVND (reference sequence). CDR3 length equals 14 residues. V was cut by 3 bases and J by 6 bases, with 13 bases left in between. For the CDR3, the DNA is TGTGCCAGTAGTATCGCAGCGGGTCCGGATACGCAGTATTTT. It encodes CASSIAAGPDTQYF.

This clonotype was seen more than once but under ten times. This sequence joins TRBV7-8 and TRBJ2-1; TRBD1 agrees at 8 bases. The CDR3 runs to 12 residues. With V trimmed by 4 bases and J by 12 bases, 5 bases remained unmatched. Germline lookup yields CDR1 SGHVS and CDR2 FQNEAQ. CDR3: CASSSGQGGQFF. As DNA, the CDR3 is TGTGCCAGCAGCTCCGGACAGGGAGGGCAGTTCTTC.